The present TCR beta chain was sequenced within a study of shared clonotypes between healthy human individuals. On the study more broadly: The composition of the donors was a couple of women and a few men aged 18 to 49.

V lost 3 bases, J lost 0 bases, and 8 bases lay in between. The CDR3 runs 14 residues. Germline CDR1 MDHEN, CDR2 SYDVKM. TCRdb keeps only in-frame clones here, not all; method: immunoSEQ multiplex PCR. The sample lists 520,000 or so clones; 75% to 85% were seen once. The receptor's source is a woman in her thirties or forties in good health. Some clones in this sample may be carry-over from other donors' samples. Sequenced: PBMCs. The J gene is TRBJ1-1, the V gene TRBV28; no firm D call. In DNA form, the CDR3 reads TGTGCCAGCAGTTTCGGGTACGTGAACACTGAAGCTTTCTTT. Encoded protein: CASSFGYVNTEAFF. Based on the CDR3 plus reference TRBV28 and TRBJ1-1, the full variable domain is DVKVTQSSRYLVKRTGEKVFLECVQDMDHENMFWYRQDPGLGLRLIYFSYDVKMKEKGDIPEGYSVSREKKERFSLILESASTNQTSMYLCASSFGYVNTEAFFGQGTRLTVV.